The 18 T cell receptor beta chains below come from one sample, sequenced in a study of beta chain features in type 1 diabetes. The study reverse transcribed the entire isolated RNA, so it sequenced expressed TCRB transcripts. Data came from immunoSEQ multiplex PCR; TCRdb stores just in-frame clones and leaves some out. This sample has fewer than 550,000 clones; roughly 11% occur once, and the top ten carry 0.035% to 0.05%. Sequenced input: naive CD4+ T cells from blood. The source is a woman under 30 in good health.

This clone was observed a few times. The CDR3 sequence is CSVRVDGNEQFF. CDR3 DNA: TGCAGCGTCAGGGTAGACGGGAATGAGCAGTTCTTC. V gene TRBV29-1 combines with J gene TRBJ2-1; weak D call: TRBD1 (5 bases). This CDR3 comprises 12 residues. Trimming stripped 6 bases from V and 7 bases from J, with 13 bases between. Germline V gene data show CDR1 as SQVTM and CDR2 as ANQGSEA.

This clone was observed a few times. J is TRBJ1-5 and V is TRBV6-5; D not certain. Per the germline V gene, CDR1 is MNHEY and CDR2 is SVGAGI. The V and J ends lost 3 bases and 6 bases respectively, with 9 bases between them. The CDR3 consists of 13 residues. Here the CDR3 DNA reads TGTGCCAGCAGTTATGATGGGATTCAGCCCCAGCATTTT. It translates to CASSYDGIQPQHF.

The chain has TRBV7-2 and TRBJ2-3, with D possibly being TRBD1 (6 bases). The CDR3 loop spans 15 amino acids. The germline gives CDR1 SGHTA, CDR2 FQGNSA. V was cut by 5 bases and J by 0 bases, with 12 bases left in between. CDR3 sequence (DNA): TGTGCCAGCAGCCTCAACAGGGCTAGCACAGATACGCAGTATTTT. Translated, it gives CASSLNRASTDTQYF.

This clone has ten or more counts. The chain joins TRBV7-9 to TRBJ2-3, with D possibly TRBD1 on 6 matching bases. The V gene lost 5 bases and the J gene lost 10 bases, with 16 bases spanning the gap. Germline CDR1 reads SEHNR; CDR2 reads FQNEAQ (reference sequence). The CDR3 has 13 residues. CDR3 protein: CASSPQGGTAQYF. CDR3 bases: TGTGCCAGCAGCCCACAGGGCGGCACGGCGCAGTATTTT.

This chain joins TRBV14 and TRBJ1-1; D is ambiguous. Germline CDR1 and CDR2: SGHDN and FVKESK. The V gene lost 1 base and the J gene lost 3 bases, with 6 bases spanning the gap. This CDR3 comprises 13 residues. DNA for the CDR3: TGTGCCAGCAGCCAAGTTTTGTACACTGAAGCTTTCTTT. Encoded protein: CASSQVLYTEAFF.

This clone was counted a few times. J is TRBJ1-2 and V is TRBV4-2, with TRBD1 matching 7 bases. The V and J ends lost 3 bases and 6 bases, in that order; junction bases with no gene match: 4. Germline CDR1 and CDR2: LGHNA and YNFKEQ. The CDR3 is made up of 13 amino acids. The CDR3, as DNA: TGTGCCAGCAGCCATCCCGACAGGGATGGCTACACCTTC. Encoded protein: CASSHPDRDGYTF.

The V call is TRBV14, the J call TRBJ2-2, with TRBD2 identical over 11 bases. V gave up 3 bases and J gave up 2 bases; unmatched junction bases: 5. The CDR3 has 17 residues. Germline assignment: CDR1 SGHDN and CDR2 FVKESK. This chain's CDR3 is CASSHLSGRANTGELFF. The DNA for the CDR3 is TGTGCCAGCAGCCACCTTAGCGGGAGGGCCAACACCGGGGAGCTGTTTTTT.

This clone was seen a handful of times. This chain uses TRBV29-1 with TRBJ2-7, with D perhaps matching TRBD1 (6 bases). CDR1 SQVTM and CDR2 ANQGSEA come from the germline V gene. Trimming took off 1 base at V and 0 bases at J, with 13 bases between the two ends. The CDR3 contains 15 residues. CDR3 protein: CSVEGPGHNSYEQYF. The DNA for the CDR3 is TGCAGCGTTGAAGGACCGGGACACAACTCCTACGAGCAGTACTTC.

V gene TRBV7-9 combines with J gene TRBJ1-1; D might be TRBD1 (6 bases). V shed 5 bases and J shed 5 bases, with 12 bases lying between them. The germline CDR1 and CDR2 sequences are SEHNR and FQNEAQ (reference sequence). The length of the CDR3 is 13 residues. CDR3 region: CASSRNQGTEAFF. CDR3 bases: TGTGCCAGCAGCCGAAACCAGGGGACTGAAGCTTTCTTT.

The genes are TRBV7-9 and TRBJ2-1; 8 nucleotides align to TRBD1. This CDR3 has 13 residues. J lost 15 bases, V lost 5 bases, and 12 bases had no gene match. Germline V gene sequence: CDR1 SEHNR, CDR2 FQNEAQ (reference sequence). The CDR3 nucleotides read TGTGCCAGCAGCCCCTATGGACAGGGAGCACCGTTCTTC. Encoded protein: CASSPYGQGAPFF.

As concerns this clone: At one boundary the junction diverges from the germline segment, which might be a read error. V and J are TRBV7-7 and TRBJ1-1; the D gene is possibly TRBD1 (6 bases). Per the germline V gene, CDR1 is SSHAT and CDR2 is FNYEAQ (reference sequence). CDR3 length: 15 amino acids. DNA of the CDR3: TGTGCTAGCAGCCCCTGGACAGTGTTGAACACTGAAGCTTTCTTT. This codes for CASSPWTVLNTEAFF.

V gene TRBV18 combines with J gene TRBJ2-5, with D perhaps assigned TRBD1 or TRBD2 (5 bases each). The CDR3 contains 15 residues. Germline V lookup: CDR1 KGHSH, CDR2 LQKENI. Trimming left V 5 bases short and J 3 bases short, with 16 bases between. The CDR3: CASSVGEGRKETQYF. Here the CDR3 DNA reads TGTGCCAGCTCAGTCGGAGAGGGGAGAAAAGAGACCCAGTACTTC.

There are a few counts of this clone. This chain uses TRBV29-1 with TRBJ2-7; D might be TRBD1 or TRBD2, each matching 5 bases. The length of the CDR3 is 12 residues. V lost 7 bases to trimming and J lost 0 bases, with 10 bases between them. From germline, CDR1 is SQVTM and CDR2 ANQGSEA. The CDR3 spells CSGKGPSYEQYF. The CDR3 DNA is TGCAGCGGTAAGGGACCCTCCTACGAGCAGTACTTC.

The gene calls are TRBV30 and TRBJ1-2, with TRBD1 as a possible D gene (5 bases). The CDR3 loop spans 14 amino acids. The V gene lost 0 bases and the J gene lost 4 bases, with 12 bases spanning the gap. Germline assignment: CDR1 GTSNPN and CDR2 SVGIG (reference sequence). Here the CDR3 DNA reads TGTGCCTGGAGTGTAGGGGCTGGGGTCTATGGCTACACCTTC. It encodes CAWSVGAGVYGYTF.

The gene calls are TRBV9 and TRBJ1-2; possibly TRBD1 for D (5 bases). This CDR3 region has 14 residues. Germline CDR1 reads SGDLS; CDR2 reads YYNGEE. V was cut by 0 bases and J by 6 bases, with 12 bases left in between. In DNA form, the CDR3 reads TGTGCCAGCAGCGTAGCTTCAGGGCGTCATGGCTACACCTTC. It specifies CASSVASGRHGYTF.

This clone was detected a few times. The chain links TRBV2 to TRBJ1-2; D gene uncertain. The germline V gene has CDR1 SNHLY and CDR2 FYNNEI. This CDR3 is 13 amino acids long. V gave up 6 bases and J gave up 3 bases, with 11 bases separating them. DNA of the CDR3: TGTGCCAGCAGCCCTCAGGAGTACTATGGCTACACCTTC. Protein product: CASSPQEYYGYTF.

This clone was seen only a few times. The J gene is TRBJ2-2, the V gene TRBV29-1; D is perhaps TRBD1 (5 bases). Looked up from germline, CDR1 is SQVTM and CDR2 is ANQGSEA. V was cut by 7 bases and J by 1 base, with 7 bases left in between. This CDR3 has 12 residues. The CDR3 sequence is CSGRVNTGELFF. The CDR3 region has the DNA TGCAGCGGCAGGGTGAACACCGGGGAGCTGTTTTTT.

V gene TRBV10-3 combines with J gene TRBJ2-2; D tentatively reads TRBD1 or TRBD2 (5 bases each). V lost 11 bases and J lost 5, with 18 bases in between. The CDR3 sequence is 14 residues long. Germline-derived CDR1 and CDR2 are ENHRY and SYGVKD. CDR3 protein: CASGRGARTGELFF. The CDR3 nucleotides are TGTGCCTCCGGCAGAGGGGCAAGGACCGGGGAGCTGTTTTTT.